This T cell receptor beta chain was recovered during a study of blood T cell repertoires in COVID-19. The germline V gene encodes CDR1 MNHNS and CDR2 SASEGT. The CDR3 runs 15 residues. Trimming removed 0 bases at V and 10 bases at J, with 13 bases between. The repertoire was sequenced with immunoSEQ multiplex PCR; TCRdb's copy has only in-frame clones and lacks some. The table records about 140,000 clones, about 87% of them present only once. Source material: peripheral blood. This sequence joins TRBV6-1 and TRBJ1-6; D perhaps matches TRBD1 (6 bases). The TCR sequence derives from a human donor with COVID-19, enrolled during active disease. The donor label of this sample is uncertain. The CDR3 DNA reads TGTGCCAGCAGTGAAGCGTGGCAGGGGAACTCACCCCTCCACTTT. Its translation is CASSEAWQGNSPLHF.